This TCR beta chain appears in the sequencing data of a study of response to subunit inactivated influenza vaccine. The CDR3 sequence is 16 residues long. The germline V gene has CDR1 KGHDR and CDR2 SFDVKD. V was clipped by 3 bases and J by 4 bases; unmatched bases: 10. TCRdb independently ran MiXCR on the RT-PCR reads; one entry per CDR3 protein. The sample consists of about 310,000 distinct CDR3 sequences, roughly a fifth of them appearing once. Study results and limitations: New T cells are recruited in small numbers by each seasonal influenza vaccination, according to the authors' suggestion.

This clonotype has more than one count but fewer than ten. What it binds is not known. This TCR came from a man between 50 and 69 years old who received an inactivated influenza vaccine. The chain recombines TRBV24-1 with TRBJ1-2; 7 bases map to TRBD1. Sequenced here: PBMCs from blood, sampled 21 months after vaccination. CDR3 sequence reads: CATSDTSNRGGYGYTF. In DNA form, the CDR3 reads TGTGCCACCAGTGATACGTCGAACAGGGGCGGCTATGGCTACACCTTC.